The entry below gives a single TCR beta chain sequence along with its context. The antigen it recognizes is unknown. Base-call qualities are not available, and no considerably larger clone is one nucleotide away. A case-control design nested within a healthcare worker cohort in London, UK, was used, with weekly nasopharyngeal swab PCR tests and blood sampling performed. Healthcare workers were recruited during the week of the UK lockdown, between 23 and 31 March 2020, and followed weekly for up to roughly 15 weeks. This sample was included in a study of early T cells in non-severe SARS-CoV-2 infection (dated by TCRdb to about 2021). Broadly, across the study: Because TCR sequencing was done on bulk RNA from unsorted whole blood, the alpha and beta chains could not be paired. Points the paper makes about the study in general: Matching against VDJdb was skewed toward anti-spike CD8 responses, likely underestimated virus-specific expansions, and missed private and CD4 specificities.

Based on the germline V gene (reference sequence), the CDR1 and CDR2 sequences are DFQATT and SNEGSKA. Trimming at the junction amounts to 4 bases on V and 3 bases on J, and the germline ends lie 8 bases apart. From the cysteine up to the phenylalanine, the CDR3 has a length of 12 residues. Kept here is only the CDR3 DNA, which spans 36 bases and is read in frame from base 1. Library preparation used 5' RACE. Instrument on record: NextSeq 500. The TCR library protocol attached unique molecular identifiers to individual cDNA molecules to correct for sequencing error and PCR bias. TCR alpha and beta chains were both sequenced, and the abundances of alpha and beta sequences in each sample were closely correlated with each other. On the study's bioinformatics: Decombinator V4 was used to annotate TCR sequences for V gene, J gene and CDR3. Expanded TCRs were defined as changing significantly between any two time points under a Poisson model with p below 0.0001. TCR abundances were normalised to the total number of TCRs sequenced per sample and were expressed as counts per million. TRAV1-2 paired with TRAJ12, TRAJ20 or TRAJ33 defined MAIT TCRs, while TRAV10 paired with TRAJ18 defined iNKT TCRs. VDJdb, accessed on 1 November 2021, was searched for TCRs annotated for CMV, EBV and SARS-CoV-2, and TCRs annotated for more than one antigen were excluded. The raw public reads went through TCRdb reprocessing: fastp at Q25, MiXCR clone calling, in-frame beta chains kept. Every entry covers one CDR3 protein and lists the most common genes and DNA from its rows. These V and J calls derive from TCRdb rather than the authors' analysis. The sample data list more than 20,000 distinct CDR3 sequences, and about 5.5% of these were observed just once. 2% to 3% of the sample is in the top ten clones.

The specimen sequenced was whole blood. The sequence joins TRBV20-1 to TRBJ2-3; the D gene is unclear. The clonotype comes from an adult who was a healthcare worker with PCR-confirmed SARS-CoV-2 infection or an uninfected control (not recorded which). In nucleotides, the sequence is TGCAGTGCTACGGACGGGACAGATACGCAGTATTTT. Its coded protein is CSATDGTDTQYF.